The T cell receptor (beta chain) described here comes from a study of T cell changes during pregnancy in multiple sclerosis. The CDR3 contains 18 residues. Germline V gives CDR1 SGHNT, CDR2 YENEEA. The ends were cut back, 0 bases at V and 1 base at J, with 15 bases in the middle. Assay used: immunoSEQ multiplex PCR; TCRdb lists only in-frame clones, some missing. The sample has fewer than 55,000 clones; 92% are singletons. The chain combines TRBV11-3 with TRBJ2-2; D not certain. The sequence came from a female donor with multiple sclerosis, enrolled in a pregnancy study. Sequenced here: peripheral blood, sampled after pregnancy. The CDR3 sequence is CASSLDRGSPLNTGELFF. CDR3 bases: TGTGCCAGCAGCTTAGATAGAGGCAGCCCTTTGAACACCGGGGAGCTGTTTTTT.